Presented here are 22 T cell receptor beta chains from one specimen sequenced in a study of cytomegalovirus exposure and HLA in healthy donors. A multiplex PCR was run with 60 Vbeta primers and 13 Jbeta primers. Using immunoSEQ multiplex PCR, the repertoire was profiled, and TCRdb retains in-frame clones only, with some absent. The repertoire holds about 140,000 clones, 60% to 80% seen once, with 1.5% to 2% in the top ten. Sequenced material: PBMCs. These receptors all stem from a woman aged 25-40 years in good health and CMV-seronegative.

In this sample, this clone turned up a few times. CDR3 bases: TGTGCCAGCAGTTTAAGGCAGGGGGTAAGCGGAAACACCATATATTTT. It translates to CASSLRQGVSGNTIYF. V gene TRBV28 combines with J gene TRBJ1-3; 7 bases are shared with TRBD1. Germline V gene sequence: CDR1 MDHEN, CDR2 SYDVKM. The CDR3 has 16 residues. The V segment lost 2 bases and the J segment 4 bases; nucleotides outside the gene matches: 8.

The chain carries TRBV7-9 and TRBJ2-7; 8 bases align to TRBD2. Per germline, CDR1 SEHNR and CDR2 FQNEAQ (reference sequence). The CDR3 length is 14 residues. V shed 7 bases, J shed 6 bases, and the junction held 11 bases outside the gene matches. CDR3: CASNFGGGQVEQYF. The CDR3 bases are TGTGCCAGCAATTTTGGCGGGGGGCAGGTCGAGCAGTACTTC.

The chain employs TRBV19 and TRBJ2-5, with a tentative D call TRBD1 (6 bases). CDR3 length equals 15 residues. Germline assignment: CDR1 LNHDA and CDR2 SQIVND (reference sequence). Trimming removed 4 bases at V and 0 bases at J, with 12 bases between. The CDR3, as DNA: TGTGCCAGTAGTACCCTCGGACAGTACCAAGAGACCCAGTACTTC. Translated, it gives CASSTLGQYQETQYF. Filled out from reference TRBV19 and TRBJ2-5, the complete variable domain reads DGGITQSPKYLFRKEGQNVTLSCEQNLNHDAMYWYRQDPGQGLRLIYYSQIVNDFQKGDIAEGYSVSREKKESFPLTVTSAQKNPTAFYLCASSTLGQYQETQYFGPGTRLLVL.

The V call is TRBV19, the J call TRBJ2-3, with 7 bases matching TRBD1. This CDR3 has 17 residues. Germline assignment: CDR1 LNHDA and CDR2 SQIVND (reference sequence). Trimming removed 3 bases from V and 2 bases from J; junction bases left unmatched: 11. The chain's CDR3 is CASSMASGQWNTDTQYF. The CDR3 DNA reads as TGTGCCAGTAGTATGGCCTCGGGACAGTGGAACACAGATACGCAGTATTTT.

The chain uses TRBV7-2 and TRBJ2-5; 7 nucleotides agree with TRBD2. From germline, CDR1 is SGHTA and CDR2 FQGNSA. This CDR3 is built from 14 residues. V trimming: 0 bases; J trimming: 3 bases; junction bases outside the gene matches: 1. This CDR3 is CASSLAGGEETQYF. In nucleotides, the CDR3 is TGTGCCAGCAGCTTAGCGGGGGGGGAAGAGACCCAGTACTTC.

The V call is TRBV6-4, the J call TRBJ2-1; 10 nucleotides agree with TRBD2. The trim removed 3 bases at V and 8 bases at J, leaving 7 bases unmatched. Per germline, CDR1 MRHNA and CDR2 SNTAGT. There are 15 residues in the CDR3. CDR3 protein: CASSDQRGGGDEQFF. CDR3 sequence (DNA): TGTGCCAGCAGTGATCAGCGGGGGGGCGGCGATGAGCAGTTCTTC.

A few counts support this clone. V gene TRBV10-3 combines with J gene TRBJ1-1, with D perhaps matching TRBD1 (6 bases). From germline, CDR1 is ENHRY and CDR2 SYGVKD. V gave up 6 bases and J gave up 8 bases, with 13 bases separating them. CDR3 size: 12 residues. CDR3 region: CAIREQGREAFF. CDR3 coding DNA: TGTGCCATCAGAGAACAGGGAAGGGAAGCTTTCTTT.

This rearrangement joins TRBV28 to TRBJ1-4; maybe TRBD1 (5 bases). The length of the CDR3 is 16 residues. From germline, CDR1 is MDHEN and CDR2 SYDVKM. V was shortened by 4 bases and J by 10 bases, with 22 bases between the two germline ends. CDR3 sequence (DNA): TGTGCCAGCAGTTCCCGCAGGGAGGTGGTTGTTGGAAAACTGTTTTTT. Translating it yields CASSSRREVVVGKLFF.

This sequence joins TRBV30 and TRBJ2-7; D remains unclear. This CDR3 is 12 amino acids long. Trimming removed 0 bases from V and 3 bases from J, with 6 bases in between. Germline values: CDR1 GTSNPN, CDR2 SVGIG (reference sequence). The CDR3, as DNA: TGTGCCTGGAGTGTTAATCTCTACGAGCAGTACTTC. Residues: CAWSVNLYEQYF. The whole variable domain, filled in from reference TRBV30 and TRBJ2-7, reads SQTIHQWPATLVQPVGSPLSLECTVEGTSNPNLYWYRQAAGRGLQLLFYSVGIGQISSEVPQNLSASRPQDRQFILSSKKLLLSDSGFYLCAWSVNLYEQYFGPGTRLTVT.

The sample holds a few counts of this clone. The chain has TRBV5-1 and TRBJ2-6; D is unclear. From germline, CDR1 is SGHRS and CDR2 YFSETQ. This CDR3 contains 15 residues. V lost 0 bases to trimming and J lost 0 bases, with 4 bases between them. CDR3: CASSLGSSGANVLTF. The CDR3 DNA is TGCGCCAGCAGCTTGGGGAGCTCTGGGGCCAACGTCCTGACTTTC.

This sequence joins TRBV7-9 and TRBJ1-2; D uncertain. Trimming left V 7 bases short and J 7 bases short, with 16 bases between. The CDR3 loop spans 13 amino acids. Per the germline V gene, CDR1 is SEHNR and CDR2 is FQNEAQ (reference sequence). CDR3 amino acids: CASNIPGRGGYTF. The CDR3 DNA is TGTGCCAGCAACATCCCCGGACGGGGTGGCTACACCTTC. Together with reference TRBV7-9 and TRBJ1-2, the CDR3 gives the full variable domain: DTGVSQNPRHKITKRGQNVTFRCDPISEHNRLYWYRQTLGQGPEFLTYFQNEAQLEKSRLLSDRFSAERPKGSFSTLEIQRTEQGDSAMYLCASNIPGRGGYTFGSGTRLTVV.

This clone occurred a few times. This chain uses TRBV11-2 with TRBJ2-7, with D maybe TRBD1 (6 bases). The CDR3 spans 14 residues. V was clipped by 3 bases and J by 6 bases, with 15 bases between them. CDR1 is SGHAT, CDR2 FQNNGV, per germline. CDR3 loop: CASSFNNRDTEQYF. CDR3 DNA: TGTGCCAGCAGCTTTAACAACCGGGACACCGAGCAGTACTTC.

A word on this clone: A junction end diverges from the germline sequence, so it may reflect a read error. In DNA, the CDR3 is TGTTCCAGCAGCCACCAAGGGGTGGGTGAGCAGTTCTTC. This sequence encodes CSSSHQGVGEQFF. The chain couples TRBV7-9 to TRBJ2-1; D is possibly TRBD1 (5 bases). The CDR3 runs to 13 residues. CDR1 is SEHNR and CDR2 is FQNEAQ in the germline V gene (reference sequence).

The chain recombines TRBV21-1 with TRBJ2-3; the D call TRBD2 from the table was never checked on the DNA. TRBV21-1 is a listed pseudogene. This CDR3 has 16 residues. In nucleotides, the CDR3 is TGTGCCAGCAGCACCCGACCGGCGGGGTGGTCAGATACGCAGTATTTT. The encoded protein is CASSTRPAGWSDTQYF.

This clone came up once. The V and J genes are TRBV6-5 and TRBJ2-3; D not certain. There are 15 residues in the CDR3. V lost 1 base, J lost 2 bases, and 10 bases lay in between. Germline CDR1 reads MNHEY; CDR2 reads SVGAGI. CDR3 sequence: CASSYWAGSTDTQYF. The CDR3 region has the DNA TGTGCCAGCAGTTACTGGGCAGGTTCCACAGATACGCAGTATTTT.

This clone was detected only once. V and J are TRBV27 and TRBJ2-4, with a weak D call TRBD2 (6 bases). CDR3 size: 16 residues. Trimming shortened V by 1 base and J by 0 bases, and 10 bases separated the two germline ends. Germline V lookup: CDR1 MNHEY, CDR2 SMNVEV (reference sequence). CDR3 nucleotide sequence: TGTGCCAGCAGTTTATTGGGGGGTACAGCCAAAAACATTCAGTACTTC. Translation gives CASSLLGGTAKNIQYF.

This clone appeared once. Different DNA sequences within this sample yield the same CDR3. The V call is TRBV4-1, the J call TRBJ2-3; D is perhaps TRBD2 (5 bases). Per germline, CDR1 MGHRA and CDR2 YSYEKL. This CDR3 is 15 amino acids long. Trimming cost V 0 bases and J 0 bases, with 7 bases left between them. The CDR3 is CASSQDSGSTDTQYF. The CDR3 bases are TGCGCCAGCAGCCAAGACAGCGGAAGCACAGATACGCAGTATTTT.

The rearrangement joins TRBV7-9 to TRBJ2-1, with TRBD2 as a possible D gene (5 bases). This CDR3 comprises 15 residues. Germline V gene data show CDR1 as SEHNR and CDR2 as FQNEAQ (reference sequence). Trimming removed 4 bases at V and 2 bases at J, with 12 bases between. The DNA of the CDR3 is TGTGCCAGCAGCTCCAGTGGAGCGGCCTACAATGAGCAGTTCTTC. Its translation: CASSSSGAAYNEQFF.

This clone was counted between two and nine times. The sample has other DNA sequences that encode this CDR3 too. The rearrangement uses TRBV19 and TRBJ1-5; D is possibly TRBD1 (5 bases). This CDR3 comprises 13 residues. The V gene's germline CDR1 is LNHDA and CDR2 SQIVND (reference sequence). Trimming took 1 base from V and 4 from J, leaving 5 bases between them. The CDR3 bases are TGTGCCAGTAGTATAGCAGGGAATCAGCCCCAGCATTTT. It yields the protein CASSIAGNQPQHF.

The J gene is TRBJ2-5, the V gene TRBV19; 8 positions match TRBD1. Germline lookup yields CDR1 LNHDA and CDR2 SQIVND (reference sequence). The CDR3 is made up of 16 amino acids. Germline trimming cut 6 bases from V and 2 bases from J; bases unmatched to any gene: 11. The CDR3 region has the DNA TGTGCCAGTAGCCGCTCCAGGGGGCCGAAGCAAGAGACCCAGTACTTC. This translates into CASSRSRGPKQETQYF. Complete variable domain (other parts from reference TRBV19 and TRBJ2-5): DGGITQSPKYLFRKEGQNVTLSCEQNLNHDAMYWYRQDPGQGLRLIYYSQIVNDFQKGDIAEGYSVSREKKESFPLTVTSAQKNPTAFYLCASSRSRGPKQETQYFGPGTRLLVL.

The chain combines TRBV4-2 with TRBJ2-3; TRBD1 agrees at 10 bases. From germline, CDR1 is LGHNA and CDR2 YNFKEQ. The V gene end was trimmed by 3 bases and the J gene end by 1 base; junction bases not matched to a gene: 10. The CDR3 contains 18 residues. For the CDR3, the DNA is TGTGCCAGCAGCCATGGACAGGGGGAGGGCCTAGGCACAGATACGCAGTATTTT. It encodes CASSHGQGEGLGTDTQYF.

The chain uses TRBV6-5 and TRBJ1-5, with 8 bases lining up with TRBD1. The CDR3 loop spans 15 amino acids. Germline V gene data show CDR1 as MNHEY and CDR2 as SVGAGI. V was pared by 6 bases and J by 6 bases, with 10 bases of the junction left unmatched. The CDR3 region has the DNA TGTGCCAGCAGGACCCGGACAGGGATAAGTCAGCCCCAGCATTTT. Amino acid sequence: CASRTRTGISQPQHF.